The 28 T cell receptor beta chains in this list originate from one sample, sequenced in a study of T-cell reconstitution after alpha-beta-depleted transplantation in children. Unique molecular identifiers featured in how the TCRbeta library was prepared. MiXCR, run by TCRdb on the PCR reads, gives a single entry per CDR3 protein. The repertoire includes some 840,000 distinct CDR3 sequences, approximately 15% of them detected once, and approximately 5% sits in the top ten. This specimen was PBMCs, mostly from graft donor cells, taken 360 days after TCRalphabeta/CD19-depleted stem cell transplant. The receptors stem from a male patient younger than 18 who had a stem cell transplant for acute lymphoblastic leukemia, so the T cells may come from the graft donor.

This clonotype was detected ten times or more. This chain uses TRBV5-1 with TRBJ2-7, with D possibly matching TRBD1 (5 bases). The CDR3 has 14 amino acids. The ends were cut back, 2 bases at V and 7 bases at J, with 16 bases in the middle. Germline assignment: CDR1 SGHRS and CDR2 YFSETQ. The CDR3 loop is CASSFSGADVEQYF. As DNA, the CDR3 is TGCGCCAGCAGCTTCTCTGGGGCCGATGTTGAGCAGTACTTC. Variable domain in full (rest from reference TRBV5-1 and TRBJ2-7): KAGVTQTPRYLIKTRGQQVTLSCSPISGHRSVSWYQQTPGQGLQFLFEYFSETQRNKGNFPGRFSGRQFSNSRSEMNVSTLELGDSALYLCASSFSGADVEQYFGPGTRLTVT.

The chain joins TRBV10-3 to TRBJ1-1; 9 nucleotides align to TRBD1. Germline-derived CDR1 and CDR2 are ENHRY and SYGVKD. J gave up 1 base and V 6 bases, and 3 bases lay outside the gene matches. CDR3 length equals 14 residues. CDR3 coding DNA: TGTGCCATCAGACAACAGGGGGCGAACACTGAAGCTTTCTTT. Translated: CAIRQQGANTEAFF.

The chain couples TRBV12-3 or TRBV12-4 to TRBJ2-7, with D unclear. The CDR3 runs to 14 residues. V was trimmed by 4 bases and J by 3 bases, leaving 13 bases between them. The CDR3 protein is CASSSGLIGYEQYF. The CDR3, as DNA: TGTGCCAGCAGTTCGGGTCTCATAGGCTACGAGCAGTACTTC.

A remark on this clonotype: A read error may account for a junction end that differs from germline. The chain carries TRBV7-9 and TRBJ2-7; 7 nucleotides align to TRBD1. Germline assignment: CDR1 SEHNR and CDR2 FQNEAQ (reference sequence). This CDR3 is 13 amino acids long. As DNA, the CDR3 is TGTGCCAGCAGCTTTTCGTCCGGACAGGAAATCAAATTC. Its protein is CASSFSSGQEIKF.

There are a few counts of this clonotype. This chain connects TRBV29-1 to TRBJ2-3; TRBD1 or TRBD2 may be the D gene (5 bases each). The V gene's germline CDR1 is SQVTM and CDR2 ANQGSEA. V was trimmed by 6 bases and J by 4 bases, leaving 20 bases between them. The CDR3 covers 15 residues. As DNA, the CDR3 is TGCAGCGTCGGTGGGACGTTCAGCGGCGCAGATACGCAGTATTTT. Encoded protein: CSVGGTFSGADTQYF.

The rearrangement uses TRBV4-1 and TRBJ2-7; D possibly corresponds to TRBD1 (6 bases). Germline V gene lookup returns CDR1 MGHRA and CDR2 YSYEKL. V lost 6 bases and J 3 bases, leaving 12 bases between the germline ends. The CDR3 loop spans 13 amino acids. The CDR3 DNA follows: TGCGCCAGCAGGCAACCGGACAGCTACGAGCAGTACTTC. Its translation is CASRQPDSYEQYF.

This clonotype occurred a few times. The chain couples TRBV5-1 to TRBJ2-5; D is undetermined. The CDR3 has 13 amino acids. V was trimmed by 4 bases and J by 5 bases, leaving 12 bases between them. CDR1 is SGHRS, CDR2 YFSETQ, per germline. This chain's CDR3 is CASSTPNGETQYF. DNA of the CDR3: TGCGCCAGCAGCACTCCTAACGGGGAGACCCAGTACTTC.

The rearrangement uses TRBV7-3 and TRBJ2-2; tentative D call: TRBD2 (6 bases). The germline V and J ends were trimmed by 2 bases and 3 bases, with 10 bases remaining between them. This CDR3 is built from 15 residues. CDR1 and CDR2 from the germline V gene are SGHTA and FQGTGA. CDR3 bases: TGTGCCAGCAGCTTAGCGGGACGGGACACCGGGGAGCTGTTTTTT. Amino acid sequence: CASSLAGRDTGELFF. Looking up the rest from reference TRBV7-3 and TRBJ2-2 gives the full variable domain: GAGVSQTPSNKVTEKGKYVELRCDPISGHTALYWYRQSLGQGPEFLIYFQGTGAADDSGLPNDRFFAVRPEGSVSTLKIQRTERGDSAVYLCASSLAGRDTGELFFGEGSRLTVL.

The CDR3 reads CASSQTREQWVNEQFF. The CDR3 coding sequence is TGTGCCAGCAGCCAAACCCGGGAACAGTGGGTCAATGAGCAGTTCTTC. The chain has TRBV9 and TRBJ2-1, with D possibly TRBD2 on 5 matching bases. The CDR3 consists of 16 residues. V shed 4 bases and J shed 6 bases, with 20 bases lying between them. Germline V gene data show CDR1 as SGDLS and CDR2 as YYNGEE. Filled out from reference TRBV9 and TRBJ2-1, the complete variable domain reads DSGVTQTPKHLITATGQRVTLRCSPRSGDLSVYWYQQSLDQGLQFLIQYYNGEERAKGNILERFSAQQFPDLHSELNLSSLELGDSALYFCASSQTREQWVNEQFFGPGTRLTVL.

In this sample, this clonotype turned up many times. The chain combines TRBV5-5 with TRBJ2-3, with TRBD2 matching 7 bases. The V gene's germline CDR1 is SGHKS and CDR2 YYEKEE (reference sequence). J lost 2 bases, V lost 2 bases, and 5 bases had no gene match. The CDR3 is made up of 15 amino acids. The CDR3: CASSFGTTLTDTQYF. CDR3 nucleotides: TGTGCCAGCAGCTTCGGGACTACCCTCACAGATACGCAGTATTTT.

The chain is built from TRBV7-9 and TRBJ1-6; D is uncertain. Between the trimmed V and J ends, which lost 1 base and 6 bases, there was a span of 4 bases. The CDR3 consists of 13 residues. The germline gives CDR1 SEHNR, CDR2 FQNEAQ (reference sequence). CDR3 sequence (DNA): TGTGCCAGCAGCTTAGGACCTAATTCACCCCTCCACTTT. Translation gives CASSLGPNSPLHF. Together with reference TRBV7-9 and TRBJ1-6, the CDR3 gives the full variable domain: DTGVSQNPRHKITKRGQNVTFRCDPISEHNRLYWYRQTLGQGPEFLTYFQNEAQLEKSRLLSDRFSAERPKGSFSTLEIQRTEQGDSAMYLCASSLGPNSPLHFGNGTRLTVT.

V and J are TRBV5-1 and TRBJ2-7; no reliable D call. The CDR3 sequence is 15 residues long. Germline loops: CDR1 SGHRS, CDR2 YFSETQ. V dropped 5 bases and J dropped 0 bases, with 15 bases sitting between them. CDR3 loop: CASRAGPNPSYEQYF. The CDR3 region has the DNA TGCGCCAGCAGGGCTGGACCCAACCCCTCCTACGAGCAGTACTTC.

This clonotype was observed many times. The chain uses TRBV12-3 or TRBV12-4 and TRBJ2-7, with 7 bases identical to TRBD2. J gave up 6 bases and V 3 bases, and 14 bases lay outside the gene matches. This CDR3 has 16 residues. CDR3: CASSFYGRARSSEQYF. CDR3 in DNA: TGTGCCAGCAGTTTCTATGGGAGGGCCCGGTCGAGCGAGCAGTACTTC.

This clonotype was seen only a few times. The rearrangement joins TRBV5-1 to TRBJ2-1, with D hard to call. The V end was cut by 2 bases, the J end by 6 bases, with 9 bases between. The CDR3 totals 13 residues. Germline values: CDR1 SGHRS, CDR2 YFSETQ. The CDR3 coding sequence is TGCGCCAGCAGCTTAGGAAGCGCCAATGAGCAGTTCTTC. Translated: CASSLGSANEQFF.

The chain links TRBV24-1 to TRBJ1-1, with 8 nucleotides matching TRBD1. The germline gives CDR1 KGHDR, CDR2 SFDVKD. There are 13 residues in the CDR3. Trimming at V came to 3 bases and at J to 8 bases, leaving 4 bases not matched to a gene. For the CDR3, the DNA is TGTGCCACCAGTGATACTTGGACAGGGGAAGCTTTCTTT. Protein product: CATSDTWTGEAFF.

V and J are TRBV12-3 or TRBV12-4 and TRBJ2-1; D is perhaps TRBD2 (5 bases). The CDR3 length is 20 residues. V was cut by 6 bases and J by 0 bases, with 27 bases left in between. DNA of the CDR3: TGTGCCAGCAGGCGCGGACCGAGTAGAGGGCTCTTGTCCTCCTACAATGAGCAGTTCTTC. Translation: CASRRGPSRGLLSSYNEQFF.

This chain joins TRBV21-1 and TRBJ2-7; the table gives TRBD2 as D, unverified against the DNA. TRBV21-1 is labeled a pseudogene. This CDR3 is built from 17 residues. CDR3: CASSKNPSGGGAYEQYF. CDR3 sequence (DNA): TGTGCCAGCAGCAAAAACCCAAGCGGCGGTGGGGCCTACGAGCAGTACTTC.

This clonotype occurred many times. The chain uses TRBV14 and TRBJ2-3, with a possible D match to TRBD1 (5 bases). The CDR3 loop spans 16 amino acids. V lost 8 bases and J lost 2, with 20 bases in between. Germline CDR1 SGHDN, CDR2 FVKESK. This CDR3 reads CASGNRTPTLTDTQYF. DNA of the CDR3: TGTGCCAGCGGCAACAGGACCCCTACCCTCACAGATACGCAGTATTTT.

This clonotype was observed a handful of times. The V and J genes are TRBV20-1 and TRBJ2-1; 9 bases fit TRBD2. The CDR3 extends over 15 amino acids. The germline V gene has CDR1 DFQATT and CDR2 SNEGSKA (reference sequence). V was pared by 4 bases and J by 7 bases, with 11 bases of the junction left unmatched. CDR3 nucleotides: TGCAGTGCTACACATCTAGCGGGACGACTGAATGAGCAGTTCTTC. Translation: CSATHLAGRLNEQFF.

This clonotype was recorded a few times. The chain combines TRBV5-1 with TRBJ2-3, with TRBD2 matching 12 bases. The CDR3 extends over 20 amino acids. CDR1 and CDR2 from the germline V gene are SGHRS and YFSETQ. J lost 0 bases, V lost 7 bases, and 18 bases had no gene match. The CDR3 nucleotides read TGCGCCAGCGGATCCGGTTGGCCTAGCGGGAGGGCCATTAGCACAGATACGCAGTATTTT. Its protein is CASGSGWPSGRAISTDTQYF.

There are a few counts of this clonotype. The CDR3 reads CASSFGTPVNEQFF. The CDR3 DNA reads TGTGCCAGCAGTTTCGGGACACCCGTCAATGAGCAGTTCTTC. This chain joins TRBV27 and TRBJ2-1, with D perhaps TRBD1 (6 bases). CDR3 length: 14 amino acids. V was cut by 3 bases and J by 6 bases, with 12 bases left in between. Germline-derived CDR1 and CDR2 are MNHEY and SMNVEV (reference sequence).

This clonotype appeared many times. The gene calls are TRBV29-1 and TRBJ2-3, with D perhaps being TRBD1 or TRBD2 (5 bases each). There are 15 residues in the CDR3. V lost 7 bases to trimming and J lost 5 bases, with 22 bases between them. Germline V gives CDR1 SQVTM, CDR2 ANQGSEA. The CDR3 DNA sequence: TGCAGCGGAGAAAGGGGACGGTGGAAAGGAGATACGCAGTATTTT. Translating gives CSGERGRWKGDTQYF.

This clonotype has only a few counts. V is TRBV6-5 and J is TRBJ2-7; a weak D match, TRBD1 (5 bases). There are 15 residues in the CDR3. V was shortened by 4 bases and J by 3 bases, with 16 bases between the two germline ends. Germline CDR1 reads MNHEY; CDR2 reads SVGAGI. Here the CDR3 reads CASSFRAQGYYEQYF. The DNA of the CDR3 is TGTGCCAGCAGTTTCAGGGCTCAAGGCTACTACGAGCAGTACTTC.

CDR3: CASSYSNADWAGNTIYF. The CDR3 DNA reads TGTGCCAGCAGTTACTCGAATGCGGATTGGGCTGGAAACACCATATATTTT. The V gene is TRBV6-5, the J gene TRBJ1-3; D remains unclear. Germline CDR1 is MNHEY and CDR2 is SVGAGI. The CDR3 length is 17 residues. V shed 0 bases and J shed 2 bases, with 14 bases lying between them.

V is TRBV4-1 and J is TRBJ2-3; D might be TRBD2 (6 bases). Trimming left V 1 base short and J 7 bases short, with 15 bases between. The CDR3 runs to 15 residues. CDR1 is MGHRA, CDR2 YSYEKL, per germline. CDR3 nucleotide sequence: TGCGCCAGCAGCCAAGTAGACCTAGCGAGGAATACGCAGTATTTT. It codes for CASSQVDLARNTQYF.

In the case of this clonotype: The junction and the germline gene differ at one end; a read error may be behind it. The chain uses TRBV6-1 and TRBJ2-7; D is ambiguous. Germline-derived CDR1 and CDR2 are MNHNS and SASEGT. The CDR3 contains 13 residues. The DNA for the CDR3 is TGTGCCAGCATTGAACAGAGGCCCTACGAGCAGTACTTC. Amino acids: CASIEQRPYEQYF.

The chain uses TRBV3-1 and TRBJ2-5; 7 bases agree with TRBD2. There are 14 residues in the CDR3. V lost 4 bases, J lost 0 bases, and 2 bases stayed unmatched. CDR1 and CDR2 (germline): LGHDT, YNNKEL (reference sequence). CDR3 sequence (DNA): TGTGCCAGCAGCCCTGGACTAGACCAAGAGACCCAGTACTTC. Amino acid sequence: CASSPGLDQETQYF.

The chain is built from TRBV20-1 and TRBJ1-2; D uncertain. In germline, CDR1 is DFQATT, CDR2 SNEGSKA (reference sequence). This CDR3 spans 14 amino acids. V lost 3 bases and J lost 2, with 13 bases in between. The CDR3 nucleotides are TGCAGTGCTAGTATGGGGTTTTTGAACTATGGCTACACCTTC. The encoded protein is CSASMGFLNYGYTF.